The clone carrying this T cell receptor (beta chain) is a singleton in its sample. Its specificity is unknown. The sample is drawn from a study of T cell responses to AZD1222 COVID-19 vaccine. Overall study: Doses given second, at about 4 or about 12 weeks, were pooled. The study's findings and limits: Regions 160-218 and 743-854 held dominance among vaccine-associated CD4 TCRs, which spanned spike. In all cases, repertoires were sampled only after the peak T cell response.

Sequenced by immunoSEQ multiplex PCR; TCRdb stores in-frame clones only, minus some. The sample carries some 110,000 clones, roughly nine tenths recorded once. The specimen comprised peripheral blood, sampled on day 0 of AZD1222 vaccination. This clonotype originated in an adult in good health.

CDR3 bases: TGTGCCAGCAGCTTATTGAGGATGAACACTGAAGCTTTCTTT. Its translation is CASSLLRMNTEAFF. The genes are TRBV7-9 and TRBJ1-1; no clear D. The length of the CDR3 is 14 residues. Germline CDR1 is SEHNR and CDR2 is FQNEAQ (reference sequence). Trimming cost V 2 bases and J 0 bases, with 7 bases left between them.